This TCR beta chain was sequenced during a study of memory CD8 T cells in hepatitis C reinfection. Study at large: Late or post reinfection samples were taken 12 to 24 weeks after detection. General study results and limits: A handful of donors were too few for definitive public clonotype conclusions.

The time point is: late/post reinfection, 12 to 24 weeks after detection. TCR sequencing was done directly ex vivo on sorted cells, without expansion in vitro. At all three reinfection time points, viable CD3+ CD8+ CD45RO- cells from a couple of donors served as controls. Of note for this clone: Its antigen is as yet unknown.

TCRdb keeps only in-frame clones here, not all; method: immunoSEQ multiplex PCR. The table lists 45,000 to 50,000 clones, roughly nine tenths of them singletons. The CDR3 runs 15 residues. Germline CDR1 and CDR2: MNHNY and SVGAGI (reference sequence). Between the trimmed V and J ends, which lost 4 bases and 6 bases, there was a span of 16 bases. The sequence was collected from a man aged 18 to 30 with hepatitis C virus infection. Source material: naive CD8+ T cells sorted from blood. This chain connects TRBV6-6 to TRBJ2-1; maybe TRBD2 (5 bases). The CDR3 DNA follows: TGTGCCAGCAGTTCCGGTCGAGACGGGGTCAATGAGCAGTTCTTC. Translation: CASSSGRDGVNEQFF.